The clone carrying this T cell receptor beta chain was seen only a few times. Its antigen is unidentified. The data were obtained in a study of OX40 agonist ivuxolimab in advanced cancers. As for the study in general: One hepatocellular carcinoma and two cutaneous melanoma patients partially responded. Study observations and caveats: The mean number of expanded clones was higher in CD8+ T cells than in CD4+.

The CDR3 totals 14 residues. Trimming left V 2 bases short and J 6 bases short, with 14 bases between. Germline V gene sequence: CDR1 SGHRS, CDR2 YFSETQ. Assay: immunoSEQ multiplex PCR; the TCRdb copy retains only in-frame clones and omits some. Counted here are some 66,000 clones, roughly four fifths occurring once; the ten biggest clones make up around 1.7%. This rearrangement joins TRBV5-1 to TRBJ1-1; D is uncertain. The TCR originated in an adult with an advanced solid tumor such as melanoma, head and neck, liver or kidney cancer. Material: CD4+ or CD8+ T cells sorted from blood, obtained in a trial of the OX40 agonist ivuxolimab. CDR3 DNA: TGCGCCAGCAGCTTATTCGTCTCGGGAGCTGAAGCTTTCTTT. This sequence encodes CASSLFVSGAEAFF.